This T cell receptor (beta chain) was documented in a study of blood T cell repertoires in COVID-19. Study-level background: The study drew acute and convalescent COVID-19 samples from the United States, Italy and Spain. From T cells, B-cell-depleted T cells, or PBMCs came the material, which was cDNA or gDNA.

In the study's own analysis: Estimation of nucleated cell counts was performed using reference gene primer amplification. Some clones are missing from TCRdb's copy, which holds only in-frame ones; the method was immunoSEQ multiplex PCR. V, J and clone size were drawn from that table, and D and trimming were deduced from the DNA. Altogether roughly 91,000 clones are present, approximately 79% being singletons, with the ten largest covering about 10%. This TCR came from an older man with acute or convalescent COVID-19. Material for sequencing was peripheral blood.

As DNA, the CDR3 is TGTGCCAGCAGCCCTGACTATAACACTGAAGCTTTCTTT. Its protein is CASSPDYNTEAFF. The chain employs TRBV14 and TRBJ1-1; no clear D. Trimming removed 4 bases at V and 2 bases at J, with 8 bases between. Per germline, CDR1 SGHDN and CDR2 FVKESK. CDR3 size: 13 residues.